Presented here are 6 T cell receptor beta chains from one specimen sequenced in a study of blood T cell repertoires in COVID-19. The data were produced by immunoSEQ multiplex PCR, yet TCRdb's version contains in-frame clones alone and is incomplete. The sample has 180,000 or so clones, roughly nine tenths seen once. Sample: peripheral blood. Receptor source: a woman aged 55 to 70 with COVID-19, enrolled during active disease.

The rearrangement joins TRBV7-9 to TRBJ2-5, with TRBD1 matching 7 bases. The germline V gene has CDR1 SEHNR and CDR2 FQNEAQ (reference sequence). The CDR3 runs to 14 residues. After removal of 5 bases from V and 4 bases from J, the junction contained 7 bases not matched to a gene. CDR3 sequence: CASSVEGASETQYF. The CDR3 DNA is TGTGCCAGCAGCGTAGAGGGGGCTTCAGAGACCCAGTACTTC.

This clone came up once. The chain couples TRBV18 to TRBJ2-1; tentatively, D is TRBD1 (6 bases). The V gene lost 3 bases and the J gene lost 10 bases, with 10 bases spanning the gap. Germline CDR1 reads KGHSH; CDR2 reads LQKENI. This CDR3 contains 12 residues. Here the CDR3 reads CASSPTGTEQFF. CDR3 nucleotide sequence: TGTGCCAGCTCACCTACCGGGACAGAGCAGTTCTTC.

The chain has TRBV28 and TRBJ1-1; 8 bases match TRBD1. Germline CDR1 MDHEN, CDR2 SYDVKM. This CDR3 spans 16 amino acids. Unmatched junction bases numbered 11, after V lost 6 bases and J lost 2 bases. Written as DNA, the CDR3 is TGTGCCAGCAGGACACCCAGGGGGCTCGTTAACACTGAAGCTTTCTTT. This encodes CASRTPRGLVNTEAFF. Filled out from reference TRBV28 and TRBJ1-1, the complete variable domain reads DVKVTQSSRYLVKRTGEKVFLECVQDMDHENMFWYRQDPGLGLRLIYFSYDVKMKEKGDIPEGYSVSREKKERFSLILESASTNQTSMYLCASRTPRGLVNTEAFFGQGTRLTVV.

CDR3 nucleotide sequence: TGTGCCAGCAGCGTAACCGGGACAGGGGGCCTTGGCTACACCTTC. Encoded protein: CASSVTGTGGLGYTF. The chain combines TRBV9 with TRBJ1-2; 12 bases match TRBD1. Trimming cost V 1 base and J 7 bases; bases outside gene matches: 5. The CDR3 totals 15 residues. Per germline, CDR1 SGDLS and CDR2 YYNGEE.

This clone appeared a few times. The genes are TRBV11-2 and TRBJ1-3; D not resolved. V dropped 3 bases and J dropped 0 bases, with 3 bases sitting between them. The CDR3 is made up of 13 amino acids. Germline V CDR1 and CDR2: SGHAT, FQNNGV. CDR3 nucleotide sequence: TGTGCCAGCAGCTTGCGCTCTGGAAACACCATATATTTT. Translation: CASSLRSGNTIYF.

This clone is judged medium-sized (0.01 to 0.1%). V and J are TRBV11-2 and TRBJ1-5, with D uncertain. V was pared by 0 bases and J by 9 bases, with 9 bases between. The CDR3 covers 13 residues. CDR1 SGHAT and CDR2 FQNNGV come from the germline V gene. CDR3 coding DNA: TGTGCCAGCAGCTTAGAGACCTCAGGGCCCCAGCATTTT. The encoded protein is CASSLETSGPQHF. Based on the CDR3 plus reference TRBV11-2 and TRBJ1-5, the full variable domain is EAGVAQSPRYKIIEKRQSVAFWCNPISGHATLYWYQQILGQGPKLLIQFQNNGVVDDSQLPKDRFSAERLKGVDSTLKIQPAKLEDSAVYLCASSLETSGPQHFGDGTRLSIL.